The present T cell receptor (beta chain) was sequenced within a study of blood T cells in healthy people across ages. This clonotype was counted a single time. Its antigen is as yet unknown. With a J-beta primer mix and a sample-barcoded 5' primer, a second PCR ran 7 to 11 cycles. MiXCR, run by TCRdb on the 5' RACE reads, gives a single entry per CDR3 protein. The repertoire holds approximately 850,000 distinct CDR3 sequences, with 55% to 70% as singletons. Study-level results: A greater number of naive CD4+ cells and higher diversity distinguished long-lived donors from aged donors.

The sequenced sample consisted of blood. This clonotype was sampled from a man younger than 40 in good health.

The CDR3 DNA sequence: TGTGCCAGCAGCCCCAGGGGGAGGGTCCCCGGTGAGCAGTTCTTC. Amino acids: CASSPRGRVPGEQFF. V usage is TRBV12-3 or TRBV12-4 and J usage is TRBJ2-1; D tentatively reads TRBD1 or TRBD2 (7 bases each). The CDR3 length is 15 residues. Trimming removed 6 bases at V and 9 bases at J, with 21 bases between.